The rows below give T cell receptor beta chains drawn from one sample of a study of blood T cell repertoires in COVID-19. Libraries were prepared by immunoSEQ multiplex PCR; TCRdb keeps only in-frame clonotypes and omits some of them. The sample lists about 220,000 clones; more than 75% were seen once. The sample taken for sequencing was peripheral blood. These receptors originate from a woman of 80 years or more with COVID-19, enrolled during active disease. The CDR3 runs from the conserved cysteine through the conserved F or W. A D gene is named only where the DNA matches it firmly. Rows may omit the clone size; those that give it use once, few, many or a size class.

.,TRBD1,TRBV7-8,TRBJ1-1,TGTGCCAGCAGCTTAGACGCAGGGGGCAAGGCTTTCTTT,CASSLDAGGKAFF
.,.,TRBV4-3,TRBJ1-6,TGCGCCAGCAGCTTGGGGGGACCCCTCCACTTT,CASSLGGPLHF
once,.,TRBV7-9,TRBJ2-7,TGTGCCAGCAGCCCCGGACAGAGTCTTTACTTC,CASSPGQSLYF
.,.,TRBV4-1,TRBJ2-2,TGCGCCAGCAGCTCTAAGGGACTCGCGAGCACCGGGGAGCTGTTTTTT,CASSSKGLASTGELFF
.,TRBD1,TRBV24-1,TRBJ1-5,TGTGCCACCGCGGGACAGCCGAATCAGCCCCAGCATTTT,CATAGQPNQPQHF
.,.,TRBV5-8,TRBJ2-4,TGTGCCAGCAGCTTGGAGGTCTTAGCGGTTCAGCGGAACATTCAGTACTTC,CASSLEVLAVQRNIQYF
few,.,TRBV4-3,TRBJ1-1,TGCGCCAGCAGCCAAGCGAGGGAAACTGAAGCTTTCTTT,CASSQARETEAFF
once,.,TRBV2,TRBJ1-2,TGTGCCAGCAGTTCTACCACAGGGTATGGCTACACCTTC,CASSSTTGYGYTF
.,.,TRBV5-1,TRBJ2-7,TGCGCCAGCAGCTTGGGGCAGGGGACCTCCTACGAGCAGTACTTC,CASSLGQGTSYEQYF
.,.,TRBV7-7,TRBJ2-3,TGTGCTAGCAGCTTAACGGGTTCCCCAGATACGCAGTATTTT,CASSLTGSPDTQYF
.,.,TRBV19,TRBJ1-2,TGTGCCAGTAGAGGGGTAAGGGGATCGACCGCCTTAAAAACTCCCTATGGCTACACCTTC,CASRGVRGSTALKTPYGYTF
.,.,TRBV14,TRBJ1-1,TGTGCCAGCAGCCCTTTGTCGGGAGTCGTTGAAGCTTTCTTT,CASSPLSGVVEAFF